The T cell receptor (beta chain) described here comes from a study of T cells in Graves' hyperthyroidism and ophthalmopathy. Study-wide points: Most clonotypes that expanded in the thyroid above 0.001 also showed up in blood.

The investigators amplified TCR beta CDR3 regions from RNA transcripts. The HTBI primer set drove a first-round RT-PCR of the TCR CDR3. TCRdb reprocessed the multiplex PCR reads with MiXCR, giving one entry per CDR3 protein. The table records approximately 590,000 distinct CDR3 sequences, around 45% of them present only once. This clonotype was counted a few times. What it recognizes is unknown. Uncontrolled infection, other autoimmune disease, pregnancy or lactation excluded patients. Sequenced input: peripheral blood or thyroid tissue (not recorded which). The TCR sequence derives from a woman aged 18-29 years with Graves' hyperthyroidism.

CDR3 loop: CASIRELFQETQYF. CDR3 bases: TGTGCCAGCATTCGGGAGCTCTTCCAAGAGACCCAGTACTTC. The rearrangement links TRBV10-3 to TRBJ2-5; TRBD2 might be the D (6 bases). The length of the CDR3 is 14 residues. V was cut by 10 bases and J by 1 base, with 16 bases left in between. CDR1 and CDR2 from the germline V gene are ENHRY and SYGVKD.